This T cell receptor beta chain was recorded in a study of cytomegalovirus exposure and HLA in healthy donors. Study background: Some 85 million unique TCRs, all from HLA-typed donors, were included in an early release of the data.

About this clone itself: Its antigen is undetermined.

V lost 5 bases, J lost 1 base, and 21 bases lay in between. Germline values: CDR1 LNHDA, CDR2 SQIVND (reference sequence). The length of the CDR3 is 18 residues. General study results and limits: Prediction of most subjects' HLA-A and HLA-B alleles by TCR beta sequences was reportedly accurate.

PCR amplification relied on 60 Vbeta primers (plus 13 Jbeta primers). Sequencing was performed with immunoSEQ multiplex PCR; in TCRdb, only in-frame clones are kept and a portion is missing. The data contain around 100,000 clones, 55% to 75% of them seen just once; the ten biggest clones take up 3.8%. The sequence was obtained from a man aged 30-40 years in good health and CMV-seropositive. The chain couples TRBV19 to TRBJ1-3, with TRBD1 as a possible D gene (6 bases). Sample: PBMCs. CDR3 in DNA: TGTGCCAGTAGTTCTAACCTCGCCCGGACAGTATCTGGAAACACCATATATTTT. Residues: CASSSNLARTVSGNTIYF. Using reference TRBV19 and TRBJ1-3 for the parts outside the CDR3, the full variable domain is DGGITQSPKYLFRKEGQNVTLSCEQNLNHDAMYWYRQDPGQGLRLIYYSQIVNDFQKGDIAEGYSVSREKKESFPLTVTSAQKNPTAFYLCASSSNLARTVSGNTIYFGEGSWLTVV.